This TCR beta chain is from a study of shared clonotypes between healthy human individuals. Study-wide background: A couple of women and three men aged 18 to 49 made up the donors. The study, taken as a whole, reports: What naive subsets generally showed was a larger estimated richness than memory subsets showed.

This clone appeared a single time. Its antigen is undetermined. Caucasian adults living in Nashville, Tennessee, provided all samples. The split of CD4+ cells yielded CD45RA+ naive and CD45RA-negative memory subsets. Repertoires were generated with immunoSEQ multiplex PCR, while TCRdb's copy carries only in-frame clones and drops some. The sample lists around 1.6 million clones; 95% to 99% were seen once. Per germline, CDR1 SGHNT and CDR2 YENEEA. The CDR3 contains 18 residues. After removal of 0 bases from V and 7 bases from J, the junction contained 12 bases not matched to a gene. The rearrangement links TRBV11-3 to TRBJ2-1, with 10 bases fitting TRBD2. The clonotype was recovered from a man younger than 45 in good health. The sequenced sample consisted of naive CD4+ T cells sorted from blood. Stated subset: CD45RA+ positively selected. The chain's CDR3 is CASSLDGLAGAGTNEQFF. In DNA, the CDR3 is TGTGCCAGCAGCTTAGATGGGCTAGCGGGAGCGGGGACGAATGAGCAGTTCTTC. Variable domain in full (rest from reference TRBV11-3 and TRBJ2-1): EAGVVQSPRYKIIEKKQPVAFWCNPISGHNTLYWYLQNLGQGPELLIRYENEEAVDDSQLPKDRFSAERLKGVDSTLKIQPAELGDSAVYLCASSLDGLAGAGTNEQFFGPGTRLTVL.